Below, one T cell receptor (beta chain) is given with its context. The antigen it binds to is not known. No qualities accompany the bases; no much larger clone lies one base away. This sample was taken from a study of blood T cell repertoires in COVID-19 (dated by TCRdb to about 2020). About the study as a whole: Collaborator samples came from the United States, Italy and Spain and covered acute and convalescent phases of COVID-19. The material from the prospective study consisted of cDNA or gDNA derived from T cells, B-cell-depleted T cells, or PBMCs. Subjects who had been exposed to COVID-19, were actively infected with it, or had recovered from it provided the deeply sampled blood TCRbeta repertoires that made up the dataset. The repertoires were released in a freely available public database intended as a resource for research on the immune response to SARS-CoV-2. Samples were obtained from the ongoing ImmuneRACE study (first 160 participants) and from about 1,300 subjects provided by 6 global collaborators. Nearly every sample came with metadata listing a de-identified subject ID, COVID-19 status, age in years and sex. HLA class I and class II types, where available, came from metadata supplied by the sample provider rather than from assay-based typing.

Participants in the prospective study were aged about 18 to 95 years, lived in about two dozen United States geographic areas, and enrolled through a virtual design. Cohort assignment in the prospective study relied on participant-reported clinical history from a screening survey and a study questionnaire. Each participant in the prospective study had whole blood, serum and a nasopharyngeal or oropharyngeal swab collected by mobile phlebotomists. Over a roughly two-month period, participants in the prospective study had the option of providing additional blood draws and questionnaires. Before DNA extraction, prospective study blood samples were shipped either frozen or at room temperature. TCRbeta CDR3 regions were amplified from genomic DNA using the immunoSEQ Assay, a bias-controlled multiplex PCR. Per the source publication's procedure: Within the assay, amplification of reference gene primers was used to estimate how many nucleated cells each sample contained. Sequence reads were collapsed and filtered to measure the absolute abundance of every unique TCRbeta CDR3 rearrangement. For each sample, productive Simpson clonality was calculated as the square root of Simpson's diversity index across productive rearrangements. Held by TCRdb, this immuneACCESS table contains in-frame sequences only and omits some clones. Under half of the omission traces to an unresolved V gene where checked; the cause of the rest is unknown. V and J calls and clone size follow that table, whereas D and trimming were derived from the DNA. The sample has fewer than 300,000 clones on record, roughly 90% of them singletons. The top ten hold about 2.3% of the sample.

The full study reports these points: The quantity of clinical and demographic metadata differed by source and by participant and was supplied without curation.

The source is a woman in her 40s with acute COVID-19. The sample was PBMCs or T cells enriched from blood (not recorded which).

The DNA is TGTGCCAGCAGTTTTGGAGGAGAGACCCAGTACTTC. It translates to CASSFGGETQYF. The chain uses TRBV12-3 or TRBV12-4 and TRBJ2-5, with a weak D call of TRBD2 (5 bases match). Including cysteine and phenylalanine, the CDR3 has 12 amino acids. The read is trimmed to its CDR3 DNA, 36 bases read in frame from base 1. The V end loses 3 bases and the J end loses 4 bases, and a stretch of 6 bases separates them.